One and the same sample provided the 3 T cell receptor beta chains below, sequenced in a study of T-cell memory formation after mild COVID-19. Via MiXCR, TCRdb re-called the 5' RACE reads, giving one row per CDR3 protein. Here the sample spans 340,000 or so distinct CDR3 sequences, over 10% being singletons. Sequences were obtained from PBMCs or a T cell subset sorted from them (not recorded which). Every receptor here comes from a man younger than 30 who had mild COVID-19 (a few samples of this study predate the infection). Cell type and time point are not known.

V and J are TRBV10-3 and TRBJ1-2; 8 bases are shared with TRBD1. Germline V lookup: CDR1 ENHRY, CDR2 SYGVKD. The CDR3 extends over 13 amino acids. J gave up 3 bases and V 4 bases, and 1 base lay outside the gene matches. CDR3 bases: TGTGCCATCAGTGCGACAGGGGACTATGGCTACACCTTC. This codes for CAISATGDYGYTF.

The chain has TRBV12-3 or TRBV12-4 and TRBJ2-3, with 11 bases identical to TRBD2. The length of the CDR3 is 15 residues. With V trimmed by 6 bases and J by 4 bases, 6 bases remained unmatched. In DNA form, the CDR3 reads TGTGCCAGCAGCAGGACTAGCGGGTCTTCAGATACGCAGTATTTT. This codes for CASSRTSGSSDTQYF.

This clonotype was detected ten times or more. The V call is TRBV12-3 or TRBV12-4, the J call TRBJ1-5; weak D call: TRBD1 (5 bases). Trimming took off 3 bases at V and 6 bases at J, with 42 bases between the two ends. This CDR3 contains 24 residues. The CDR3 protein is CASSFRQGYPPRMGRPDAGQPQHF. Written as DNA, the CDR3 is TGTGCCAGCAGTTTCAGGCAGGGTTATCCCCCACGAATGGGGCGGCCCGACGCAGGTCAGCCCCAGCATTTT.